This T cell receptor beta chain originates from a study of blood T cell repertoires in COVID-19. Study as a whole: Samples came from the United States, Italy and Spain, spanning acute and convalescent COVID-19. The cDNA or gDNA used as material had been derived from T cells, B-cell-depleted T cells, or PBMCs.

Original data processing: Amplified reference gene primers provided the basis for estimating nucleated cell counts. Profiling relied on immunoSEQ multiplex PCR, and the TCRdb table lists in-frame clones only, not all of them. The V and J calls and clone size come from that table; D and trimming were worked out from the DNA. The sample lists around 100,000 clones; around 89% were seen once. The CDR3 is 12 residues long. V was clipped by 1 base and J by 2 bases, with 3 bases between them. From germline, CDR1 is SGHRS and CDR2 YFSETQ. The specimen sequenced was peripheral blood. The sequence derives from a woman in her sixties or seventies with acute or convalescent COVID-19. V usage is TRBV5-1 and J usage is TRBJ1-1, with D unresolved. Written as DNA, the CDR3 is TGCGCCAGCAGCTTGATAAACACTGAAGCTTTCTTT. Translating it yields CASSLINTEAFF.